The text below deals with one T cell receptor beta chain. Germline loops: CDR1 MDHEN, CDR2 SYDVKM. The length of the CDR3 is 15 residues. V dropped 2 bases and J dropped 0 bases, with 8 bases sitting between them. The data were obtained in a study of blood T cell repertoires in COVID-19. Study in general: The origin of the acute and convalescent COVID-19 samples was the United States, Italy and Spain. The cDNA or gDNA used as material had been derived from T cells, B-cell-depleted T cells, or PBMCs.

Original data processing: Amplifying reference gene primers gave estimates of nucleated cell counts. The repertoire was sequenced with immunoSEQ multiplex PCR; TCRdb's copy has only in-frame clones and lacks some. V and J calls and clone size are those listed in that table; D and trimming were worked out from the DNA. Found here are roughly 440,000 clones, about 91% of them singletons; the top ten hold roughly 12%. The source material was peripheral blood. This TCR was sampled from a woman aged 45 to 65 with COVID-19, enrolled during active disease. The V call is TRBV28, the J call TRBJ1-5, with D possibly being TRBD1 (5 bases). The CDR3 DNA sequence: TGTGCCAGCAGTTTAGGGGGGACTAGCAATCAGCCCCAGCATTTT. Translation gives CASSLGGTSNQPQHF.